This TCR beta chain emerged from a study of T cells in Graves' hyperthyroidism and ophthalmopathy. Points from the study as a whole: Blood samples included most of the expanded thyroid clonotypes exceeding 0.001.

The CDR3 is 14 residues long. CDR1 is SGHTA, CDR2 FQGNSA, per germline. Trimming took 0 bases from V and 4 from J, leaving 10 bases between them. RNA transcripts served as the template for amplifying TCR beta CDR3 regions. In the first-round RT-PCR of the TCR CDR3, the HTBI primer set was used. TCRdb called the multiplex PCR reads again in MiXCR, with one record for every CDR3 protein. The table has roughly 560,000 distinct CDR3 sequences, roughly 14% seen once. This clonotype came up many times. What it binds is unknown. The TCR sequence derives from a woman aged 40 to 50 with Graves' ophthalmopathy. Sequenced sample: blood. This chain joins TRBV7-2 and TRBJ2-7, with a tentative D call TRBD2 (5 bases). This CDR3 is CASSLASDGYEQYF. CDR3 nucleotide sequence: TGTGCCAGCAGCTTAGCTAGCGATGGGTACGAGCAGTACTTC.